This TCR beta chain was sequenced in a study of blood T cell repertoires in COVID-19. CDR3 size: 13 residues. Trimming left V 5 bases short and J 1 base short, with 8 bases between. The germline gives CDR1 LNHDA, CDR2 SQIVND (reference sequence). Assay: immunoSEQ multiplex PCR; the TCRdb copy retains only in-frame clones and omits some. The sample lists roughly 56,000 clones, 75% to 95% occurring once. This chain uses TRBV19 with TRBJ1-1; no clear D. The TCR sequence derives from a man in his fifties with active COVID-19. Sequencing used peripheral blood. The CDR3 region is CASSFTENTEAFF. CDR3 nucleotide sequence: TGTGCCAGTAGTTTTACAGAGAACACTGAAGCTTTCTTT. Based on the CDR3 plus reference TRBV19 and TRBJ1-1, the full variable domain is DGGITQSPKYLFRKEGQNVTLSCEQNLNHDAMYWYRQDPGQGLRLIYYSQIVNDFQKGDIAEGYSVSREKKESFPLTVTSAQKNPTAFYLCASSFTENTEAFFGQGTRLTVV.